This T cell receptor (beta chain) was documented in a study of blood T cell repertoires in COVID-19. Overall study: Acute and convalescent COVID-19 specimens originated in the United States, Italy and Spain.

Sequencing used immunoSEQ multiplex PCR; TCRdb keeps in-frame clones, though not all of them. The sample has under 30,000 clones, approximately 90% seen once. Germline CDR1 MNHEY, CDR2 SVGEGT. The CDR3 is 15 residues long. The J segment lost 4 bases and the V segment lost 5 bases, leaving 6 bases of the junction unmatched. The chain couples TRBV6-2 or TRBV6-3 to TRBJ2-7, with 12 bases lining up with TRBD1. Material for sequencing was peripheral blood. This sequence was found in a human donor in a cohort sampled during active COVID-19. The CDR3 protein is CASSKLGQGAYEQYF. CDR3 in DNA: TGTGCCAGCAGTAAGCTGGGACAGGGGGCATACGAGCAGTACTTC.